These 9 T cell receptor beta chains were all obtained from the same sample, sequenced in a study of cytomegalovirus exposure and HLA in healthy donors. The primer mix had 60 Vbeta and 13 Jbeta primers. The table came from immunoSEQ multiplex PCR; TCRdb's copy has only in-frame clones and leaves some out. The table has approximately 100,000 clones, 78% seen once; the top ten hold 1.5% to 2%. Sequencing was performed on PBMCs. These receptors came from a woman in her thirties or forties in good health and CMV-seronegative.

The V call is TRBV28, the J call TRBJ2-7; the match to TRBD1 covers 7 bases. This CDR3 has 18 amino acids. The junction had 17 bases not matched to a gene; V was cut back by 3 bases and J by 3 bases. CDR1 is MDHEN and CDR2 is SYDVKM in the germline V gene. The CDR3 DNA is TGTGCCAGCAGTTTTGGGCCCCCAACCGGGACAGCTATCTACGAGCAGTACTTC. It translates to CASSFGPPTGTAIYEQYF. Using reference TRBV28 and TRBJ2-7 for the parts outside the CDR3, the full variable domain is DVKVTQSSRYLVKRTGEKVFLECVQDMDHENMFWYRQDPGLGLRLIYFSYDVKMKEKGDIPEGYSVSREKKERFSLILESASTNQTSMYLCASSFGPPTGTAIYEQYFGPGTRLTVT.

The table lists this clone with a few counts. V usage is TRBV7-6 and J usage is TRBJ2-3; TRBD2 is a possible D gene (5 bases). Trimming shortened V by 1 base and J by 4 bases, and 18 bases separated the two germline ends. From germline, CDR1 is SGHVS and CDR2 FNYEAQ. The length of the CDR3 is 17 residues. CDR3 DNA: TGTGCCAGCAGCTTAGGCTCCTTAGCGTCGAGGGCAGATACGCAGTATTTT. Amino acid sequence: CASSLGSLASRADTQYF.

The J gene is TRBJ1-1, the V gene TRBV29-1; D remains unclear. This CDR3 spans 11 amino acids. CDR1 and CDR2 from the germline V gene are SQVTM and ANQGSEA. CDR3 DNA sequence: TGCGGTTTTTTTGGGCCCCAGGAAGCTTTCTTT. It encodes CGFFGPQEAFF.

The genes are TRBV6-1 and TRBJ2-7; 7 bases match TRBD1. After removal of 6 bases from V and 1 base from J, the junction contained 6 bases not matched to a gene. CDR3 size: 14 residues. Germline V gene sequence: CDR1 MNHNS, CDR2 SASEGT. In nucleotides, the CDR3 is TGTGCCAGCAGCCGAGGGGGCGCGTCCTACGAGCAGTACTTC. Translation: CASSRGGASYEQYF.

V is TRBV9 and J is TRBJ1-3, with D possibly being TRBD1 (6 bases). CDR3 size: 14 residues. Germline V gives CDR1 SGDLS, CDR2 YYNGEE. Trimming cost V 2 bases and J 2 bases, with 8 bases left between them. As DNA, the CDR3 is TGTGCCAGCAGCGTTACAGGGCCTGGAAACACCATATATTTT. It specifies CASSVTGPGNTIYF.

V gene TRBV4-3 combines with J gene TRBJ2-1; 8 bases align to TRBD2. This CDR3 comprises 14 residues. J was trimmed by 10 bases and V by 4 bases; bases with no gene match: 9. From germline, CDR1 is LGHNA and CDR2 YSLEER. The CDR3 DNA follows: TGCGCCAGCAGCCCCTCAGCGGGAGAGTACGAGCAGTTCTTC. This encodes CASSPSAGEYEQFF.

This chain joins TRBV9 and TRBJ1-5; D remains unclear. The CDR3 runs to 15 residues. Germline V gene data show CDR1 as SGDLS and CDR2 as YYNGEE. V dropped 0 bases and J dropped 5 bases, with 12 bases sitting between them. Here the CDR3 reads CASSVEEGRDQPQHF. Here the CDR3 DNA reads TGTGCCAGCAGCGTAGAGGAGGGCCGTGATCAGCCCCAGCATTTT.

This clone showed up just a few times. The chain is built from TRBV9 and TRBJ2-1; 8 nucleotides line up with TRBD2. The V gene's germline CDR1 is SGDLS and CDR2 YYNGEE. Trimming removed 0 bases from V and 2 bases from J; junction bases left unmatched: 10. The CDR3 has 18 residues. CDR3 sequence reads: CASSVAITSGSPYNEQFF. CDR3 nucleotides: TGTGCCAGCAGCGTAGCTATTACTAGCGGAAGCCCCTACAATGAGCAGTTCTTC. The variable domain in full, with the rest retrieved from reference TRBV9 and TRBJ2-1, is DSGVTQTPKHLITATGQRVTLRCSPRSGDLSVYWYQQSLDQGLQFLIQYYNGEERAKGNILERFSAQQFPDLHSELNLSSLELGDSALYFCASSVAITSGSPYNEQFFGPGTRLTVL.

The rearrangement links TRBV18 to TRBJ1-2; 8 positions match TRBD1. The V gene's germline CDR1 is KGHSH and CDR2 LQKENI. The junction had 11 bases not matched to a gene; V was cut back by 6 bases and J by 8 bases. This CDR3 spans 14 amino acids. DNA of the CDR3: TGTGCCAGCTCTCCTTCCTTGACAGGGGCCGGCTACACCTTC. It encodes CASSPSLTGAGYTF.